Sequencing of this T cell receptor (beta chain) was carried out in a study of blood T cell repertoires in COVID-19. On the study more broadly: Sample material is recorded as cDNA or gDNA derived from T cells, B-cell-depleted T cells, or PBMCs.

CDR1 and CDR2 from the germline V gene are LGHNA and YNFKEQ. The CDR3 loop spans 17 amino acids. The J segment lost 0 bases and the V segment lost 5 bases, leaving 11 bases of the junction unmatched. Clones were sequenced by immunoSEQ multiplex PCR, and TCRdb holds only the in-frame ones, with some missing. The data show 130,000 to 150,000 clones, approximately 89% seen once. Material: peripheral blood. The chain uses TRBV4-2 and TRBJ2-3; TRBD1 matches 7 bases. The TCR sequence derives from a human donor in a cohort sampled during active COVID-19. CDR3 residues: CASSEIWTGSSTDTQYF. Here the CDR3 DNA reads TGTGCCAGCAGCGAAATTTGGACAGGTAGTAGCACAGATACGCAGTATTTT.